The present entry profiles one TCR beta chain with its context. Measured with immunoSEQ multiplex PCR; TCRdb has only the in-frame clones, and not every one. The table shows some 170,000 clones, with 70% to 85% occurring only once. The data originate from a study of blood T cell repertoires in COVID-19. The CDR3 loop spans 15 amino acids. The TCR sequence derives from a man in his forties or fifties who had recovered from COVID-19. The sequenced material came from PBMCs or T cells enriched from blood (not recorded which). V is TRBV1 and J is TRBJ1-2; TRBD1 was called by the table and not checked on the DNA. TRBV1 is shown as a pseudogene. CDR3 region: CTSSQDKGAPYGYTF. For the CDR3, the DNA is TGCACCAGCAGCCAAGATAAGGGGGCCCCCTATGGCTACACCTTC.